The source of this T cell receptor (beta chain) is a study of identifying expanded T cells in peripheral blood. Overall study results and limits: Roughly 1.1 clones differed between technical replicates, versus approximately 17 and 20 over time.

In regard to this clone: Antigen specificity is unknown.

Only in-frame clones appear in the TCRdb table, and some are missing; sequencing was by immunoSEQ multiplex PCR. Among 91,000 or so clones listed, approximately 91% were seen once. With 3 bases clipped from V and 3 bases from J, the junction kept 3 bases outside the gene matches. Germline CDR1 LNHDA, CDR2 SQIVND (reference sequence). The CDR3 is made up of 15 amino acids. The chain employs TRBV19 and TRBJ2-1; 9 nucleotides agree with TRBD2. Sequenced sample: blood. This receptor was taken from a person aged 18 to 75 in good health. CDR3 sequence reads: CASSIRRGGYNEQFF. The CDR3, as DNA: TGTGCCAGTAGTATTCGGCGGGGGGGCTACAATGAGCAGTTCTTC.